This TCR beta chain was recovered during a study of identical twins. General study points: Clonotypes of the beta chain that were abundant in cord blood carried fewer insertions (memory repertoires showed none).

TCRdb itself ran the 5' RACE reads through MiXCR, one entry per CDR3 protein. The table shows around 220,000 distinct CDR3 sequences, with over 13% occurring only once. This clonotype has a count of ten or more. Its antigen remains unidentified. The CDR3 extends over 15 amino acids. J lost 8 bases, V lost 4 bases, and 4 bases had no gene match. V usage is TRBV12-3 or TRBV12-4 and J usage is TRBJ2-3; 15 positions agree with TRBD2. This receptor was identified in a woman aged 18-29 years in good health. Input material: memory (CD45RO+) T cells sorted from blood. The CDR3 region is CASSSGLAGGFTQYF. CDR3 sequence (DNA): TGTGCCAGCAGTTCCGGACTAGCGGGGGGGTTTACGCAGTATTTT.